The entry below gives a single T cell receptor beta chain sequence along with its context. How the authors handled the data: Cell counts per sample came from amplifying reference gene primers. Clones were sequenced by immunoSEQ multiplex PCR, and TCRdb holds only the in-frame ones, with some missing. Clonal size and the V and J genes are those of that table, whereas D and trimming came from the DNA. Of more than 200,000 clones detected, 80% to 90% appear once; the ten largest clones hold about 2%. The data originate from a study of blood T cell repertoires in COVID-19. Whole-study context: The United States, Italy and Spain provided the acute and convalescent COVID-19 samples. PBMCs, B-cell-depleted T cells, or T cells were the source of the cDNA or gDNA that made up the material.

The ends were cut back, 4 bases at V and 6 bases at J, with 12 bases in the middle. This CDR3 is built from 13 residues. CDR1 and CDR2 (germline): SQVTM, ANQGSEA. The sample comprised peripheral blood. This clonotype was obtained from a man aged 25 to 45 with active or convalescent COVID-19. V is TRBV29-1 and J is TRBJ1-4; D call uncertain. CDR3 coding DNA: TGCAGCGTTGCGCCAGGCCCGGATGAAAAACTGTTTTTT. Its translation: CSVAPGPDEKLFF. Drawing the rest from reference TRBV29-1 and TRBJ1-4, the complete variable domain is SAVISQKPSRDICQRGTSLTIQCQVDSQVTMMFWYRQQPGQSLTLIATANQGSEATYESGFVIDKFPISRPNLTFSTLTVSNMSPEDSSIYLCSVAPGPDEKLFFGSGTQLSVL.